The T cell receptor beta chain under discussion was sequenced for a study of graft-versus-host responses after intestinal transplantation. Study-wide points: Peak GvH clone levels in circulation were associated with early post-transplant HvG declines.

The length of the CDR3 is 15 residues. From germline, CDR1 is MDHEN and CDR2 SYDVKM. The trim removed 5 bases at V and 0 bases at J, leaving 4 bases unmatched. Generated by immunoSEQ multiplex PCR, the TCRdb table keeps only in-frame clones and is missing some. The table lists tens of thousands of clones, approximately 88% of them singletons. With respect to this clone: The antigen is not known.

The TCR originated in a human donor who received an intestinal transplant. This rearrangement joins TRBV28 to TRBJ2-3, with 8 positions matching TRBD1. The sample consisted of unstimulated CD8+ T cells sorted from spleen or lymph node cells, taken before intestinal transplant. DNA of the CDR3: TGTGCCAGCAGTCCCGGACAGGGTAGCACAGATACGCAGTATTTT. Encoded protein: CASSPGQGSTDTQYF.